This T cell receptor beta chain was captured by sequencing in a study of PD-L1 blockade in urothelial cancer. Across the study: Blood was subjected to analysis at 3 weeks (second dose) and 6 weeks following treatment start. Researchers found blood samples held a median of 141,255 T cells.

The time point denotes: pretreatment peripheral blood. Germline CDR1 SNHLY, CDR2 FYNNEI. The CDR3 extends over 16 amino acids. Trimming stripped 4 bases from V and 4 bases from J, with 17 bases between. Spiked synthetic TCR analogs estimated absolute template abundance per PCR. Sequencing was performed with immunoSEQ multiplex PCR; in TCRdb, only in-frame clones are kept and a portion is missing. The sample carries about 45,000 clones, 70% to 90% recorded once. The source of this sequence is a donor at least 40 years old with urothelial cancer. This specimen consisted of PBMCs, obtained around atezolizumab (anti-PD-L1) treatment. The V call is TRBV2, the J call TRBJ1-5; possibly TRBD1 for D (5 bases). The CDR3 is CASSGGGGRRNQPQHF. CDR3 in DNA: TGTGCCAGCAGTGGGGGGGGTGGCCGGCGAAATCAGCCCCAGCATTTT.